What follows describes a single TCR beta chain. Data came from immunoSEQ multiplex PCR; TCRdb stores just in-frame clones and leaves some out. The top ten hold roughly 1% of the sample, which has 85,000 to 120,000 clones, 90% to 95% seen once. These data are taken from a study of siplizumab effects on memory and regulatory T cells. From germline, CDR1 is SGHRS and CDR2 YFSETQ. V lost 4 bases to trimming and J lost 0 bases; unmatched junction nucleotides: 7. There are 16 residues in the CDR3. The J gene is TRBJ2-1, the V gene TRBV5-1, with TRBD2 matching 7 bases. The sequenced material came from CD4+ T cells sorted from blood. This TCR derives from a human donor in good health. The CDR3 DNA is TGCGCCAGCAGCATGGGGGGGTCCGACTCCTACAATGAGCAGTTCTTC. Translated: CASSMGGSDSYNEQFF.